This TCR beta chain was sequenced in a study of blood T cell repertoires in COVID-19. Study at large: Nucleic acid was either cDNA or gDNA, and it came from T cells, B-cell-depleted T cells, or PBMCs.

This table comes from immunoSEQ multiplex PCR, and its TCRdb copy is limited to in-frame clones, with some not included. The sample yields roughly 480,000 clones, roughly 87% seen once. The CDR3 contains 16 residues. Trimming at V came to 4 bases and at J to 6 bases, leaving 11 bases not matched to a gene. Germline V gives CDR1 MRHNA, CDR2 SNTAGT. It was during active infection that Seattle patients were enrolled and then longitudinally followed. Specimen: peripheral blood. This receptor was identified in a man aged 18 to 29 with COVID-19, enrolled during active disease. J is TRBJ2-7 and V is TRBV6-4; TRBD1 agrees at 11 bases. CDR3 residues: CASSASTGTGGGEQYF. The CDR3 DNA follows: TGTGCCAGCAGTGCCTCCACCGGGACAGGGGGGGGCGAGCAGTACTTC.